Listed here is a single T cell receptor beta chain. Its target is unknown. Germline CDR1 reads SNHLY; CDR2 reads FYNNEI. This CDR3 contains 15 residues. Deletions cut 2 bases from V and 4 bases from J, with 13 bases between. Sequencing was performed with immunoSEQ multiplex PCR; in TCRdb, only in-frame clones are kept and a portion is missing. The sample includes around 190,000 clones, around 80% seen only once; the top ten take around 1.2%. The data are from a study of cytomegalovirus exposure and HLA in healthy donors. Broader study findings: Using the classifier, cytomegalovirus status was reportedly diagnosed with high specificity and sensitivity. Among TCR beta chains, those listed as cytomegalovirus-associated numbered over 150.

The donors were in the approximately 130-subject validation cohort; that cohort was separate from the roughly 700-subject first cohort. The receptor comes from a woman younger than 45 in good health and CMV-seronegative. Material: PBMCs. The chain is built from TRBV2 and TRBJ2-3; D is uncertain. Here the CDR3 DNA reads TGTGCCAGCAGTGAACAGTTAGCCCTATCAGATACGCAGTATTTT. The encoded protein is CASSEQLALSDTQYF.